The 18 T cell receptor beta chains reported below all come from one sample, sequenced in a study of Ad26.COV2.S vaccination and SARS-CoV-2 variants. The treatment is: approximately 18 received Ad26.COV2.S at low or high dose, single or two shots; several received placebo; per-sample allocation not given. It was on day 63 after the first vaccine or placebo injection that samples were taken. The assay was immunoSEQ multiplex PCR, and TCRdb's table has in-frame clones only and misses some. The sample includes some 640,000 clones, roughly 90% of them seen just once. The sample in question was peripheral blood, obtained in a trial of Ad26.COV2.S vaccine versus placebo. The receptors derive from a person between 18 and 65 years old who received the Ad26.COV2.S COVID-19 vaccine or a placebo.

This clone has only a few counts. Other nucleotide sequences from this sample produce the same CDR3. The chain couples TRBV6-5 to TRBJ2-7, with D maybe TRBD1 (6 bases). CDR1 is MNHEY, CDR2 SVGAGI, per germline. The CDR3 totals 13 residues. V was pared by 6 bases and J by 0 bases, with 9 bases between. Here the CDR3 DNA reads TGTGCCAGCAGAAGGGACAACTCCTACGAGCAGTACTTC. The encoded protein is CASRRDNSYEQYF.

Notes on this clone: This specimen includes other DNA sequences encoding the same CDR3. V usage is TRBV13 and J usage is TRBJ2-7; 9 bases match TRBD1. This CDR3 comprises 14 residues. Looked up from germline, CDR1 is PRHDT and CDR2 is FYEKMQ (reference sequence). V shed 5 bases, J shed 1 base, and the junction held 3 bases outside the gene matches. CDR3 sequence reads: CASSLTGGSYEQYF. The DNA for the CDR3 is TGTGCCAGCAGCCTGACAGGGGGTTCCTACGAGCAGTACTTC.

This chain connects TRBV7-2 to TRBJ2-2; TRBD2 aligns across 10 bases. This CDR3 contains 16 residues. Germline lookup yields CDR1 SGHTA and CDR2 FQGNSA. The V gene end was trimmed by 1 base and the J gene end by 6 bases; junction bases not matched to a gene: 5. The CDR3 bases are TGTGCCAGCAGCTTAGGCAGCCTAGCGGGAGCCGGGGAGCTGTTTTTT. Translating gives CASSLGSLAGAGELFF.

The chain uses TRBV2 and TRBJ1-4; no clear D gene. Germline V gene lookup returns CDR1 SNHLY and CDR2 FYNNEI. The CDR3 runs to 13 residues. V was trimmed by 6 bases and J by 8 bases, leaving 13 bases between them. The CDR3 reads CASRGFAAEKLFF. In DNA form, the CDR3 reads TGTGCCAGCAGGGGCTTCGCCGCGGAAAAACTGTTTTTT.

The chain couples TRBV12-3 or TRBV12-4 to TRBJ2-1, with TRBD2 as a possible D gene (5 bases). CDR3 size: 12 residues. V was cut by 8 bases and J by 12 bases, with 17 bases left in between. This CDR3 is CASARDTQGQFF. The CDR3 DNA is TGTGCCAGCGCCCGGGATACCCAAGGGCAGTTCTTC.

The chain uses TRBV5-5 and TRBJ2-6; D gene ambiguous. Germline V gene lookup returns CDR1 SGHKS and CDR2 YYEKEE (reference sequence). The CDR3 length is 17 residues. V was cut by 4 bases and J by 0 bases, with 14 bases left in between. CDR3 DNA sequence: TGTGCCAGCAGCGCCGCCTTACAGAGCTCTGGGGCCAACGTCCTGACTTTC. Translation: CASSAALQSSGANVLTF.

V gene TRBV7-2 combines with J gene TRBJ2-5; D unclear. Trimming shortened V by 3 bases and J by 6 bases, and 11 bases separated the two germline ends. The CDR3 is made up of 13 amino acids. Germline-derived CDR1 and CDR2 are SGHTA and FQGNSA. The CDR3 nucleotides read TGTGCCAGCAGCTTGTCCAGTCTGAAGACCCAGTACTTC. Translation: CASSLSSLKTQYF.

The chain is built from TRBV12-3 or TRBV12-4 and TRBJ2-7; D gene unclear. Between the trimmed V and J ends, which lost 3 bases and 6 bases, there was a span of 12 bases. This CDR3 comprises 13 residues. This chain's CDR3 is CASSLRGPPEQYF. The CDR3 DNA reads as TGTGCCAGCAGTTTGCGTGGGCCCCCCGAGCAGTACTTC.

The rearrangement uses TRBV18 and TRBJ2-5; the D gene is possibly TRBD1 (5 bases). Germline assignment: CDR1 KGHSH and CDR2 LQKENI. The CDR3 is made up of 16 amino acids. Trimming removed 3 bases from V and 3 bases from J, with 17 bases in between. CDR3 region: CASSPFVGQKKETQYF. CDR3 in DNA: TGTGCCAGCTCACCGTTTGTCGGACAAAAGAAAGAGACCCAGTACTTC.

The V and J genes are TRBV18 and TRBJ1-6, with D hard to call. Trimming removed 3 bases from V and 8 bases from J, with 8 bases in between. From germline, CDR1 is KGHSH and CDR2 LQKENI. The CDR3 totals 13 residues. CDR3: CASSPTVDSPLHF. For the CDR3, the DNA is TGTGCCAGCTCACCGACCGTAGATTCACCCCTCCACTTT.

The chain links TRBV2 to TRBJ1-1; tentatively, D is TRBD1 (5 bases). The CDR3 loop spans 16 amino acids. With 2 bases removed from V and 1 base from J, the gap between germline ends came to 14 bases. CDR1 and CDR2 from the germline V gene are SNHLY and FYNNEI. The CDR3 reads CASSEISGDENTEAFF. The DNA for the CDR3 is TGTGCCAGCAGTGAAATCTCCGGGGACGAGAACACTGAAGCTTTCTTT.

The chain recombines TRBV5-1 with TRBJ1-4, with a tentative D call TRBD1 (5 bases). The CDR3 length is 15 residues. Germline lookup yields CDR1 SGHRS and CDR2 YFSETQ. Trimming shortened V by 4 bases and J by 4 bases, and 14 bases separated the two germline ends. The CDR3 DNA sequence: TGCGCCAGCAGCCGATCCAGGGAAGATAATGAAAAACTGTTTTTT. The encoded protein is CASSRSREDNEKLFF.

The V gene is TRBV11-2, the J gene TRBJ1-1; D is unresolved. Germline V lookup: CDR1 SGHAT, CDR2 FQNNGV. The length of the CDR3 is 14 residues. V was shortened by 6 bases and J by 1 base, with 12 bases between the two germline ends. CDR3 DNA sequence: TGTGCCAGCAGTTCCACCGCAGGGAACACTGAAGCTTTCTTT. It is translated as CASSSTAGNTEAFF.

This clone was counted between two and nine times. The chain combines TRBV7-9 with TRBJ1-6; 9 bases are a match to TRBD1. CDR3 length equals 16 residues. With 4 bases clipped from V and 4 bases from J, the junction kept 5 bases outside the gene matches. Germline V gene data show CDR1 as SEHNR and CDR2 as FQNEAQ (reference sequence). CDR3 residues: CASSSKTGGYNSPLHF. The DNA of the CDR3 is TGTGCCAGCAGCTCAAAGACAGGGGGTTATAATTCACCCCTCCACTTT.

The chain couples TRBV18 to TRBJ1-2; 8 bases agree with TRBD1. CDR3 length equals 13 residues. CDR1 is KGHSH, CDR2 LQKENI, per germline. V lost 5 bases to trimming and J lost 5 bases; unmatched junction nucleotides: 4. CDR3 protein: CASSADRDYGYTF. Written as DNA, the CDR3 is TGTGCCAGCTCAGCGGACAGGGATTATGGCTACACCTTC. The full variable domain, with the rest looked up from reference TRBV18 and TRBJ1-2, is NAGVMQNPRHLVRRRGQEARLRCSPMKGHSHVYWYRQLPEEGLKFMVYLQKENIIDESGMPKERFSAEFPKEGPSILRIQQVVRGDSAAYFCASSADRDYGYTFGSGTRLTVV.

The rearrangement links TRBV27 to TRBJ2-1; 7 nucleotides agree with TRBD2. The CDR3 extends over 14 amino acids. The ends lost 7 bases at V and 8 bases at J; junction bases unmatched: 11. Germline V gene data show CDR1 as MNHEY and CDR2 as SMNVEV (reference sequence). CDR3 region: CASNPWGRADEQFF. The CDR3 DNA sequence: TGTGCCAGCAACCCCTGGGGGAGGGCCGATGAGCAGTTCTTC.

The rearrangement links TRBV10-3 to TRBJ2-7, with D perhaps matching TRBD1 (6 bases). The ends were cut back, 4 bases at V and 3 bases at J, with 10 bases in the middle. The CDR3 spans 13 residues. CDR1 is ENHRY, CDR2 SYGVKD, per germline. CDR3 amino acids: CAISGDTLYEQYF. CDR3 DNA: TGTGCCATCAGTGGGGACACACTCTACGAGCAGTACTTC.

This clone appeared once. V is TRBV7-2 and J is TRBJ2-7; D unresolved. Trimming took 2 bases from V and 1 from J, leaving 15 bases between them. This CDR3 comprises 16 residues. Germline loops: CDR1 SGHTA, CDR2 FQGNSA. Written as DNA, the CDR3 is TGTGCCAGCAGCTTATCTTCCAGACCCTTTTCCTACGAGCAGTACTTC. Its protein is CASSLSSRPFSYEQYF.